This T cell receptor beta chain originates from a study of Ad26.COV2.S vaccination and SARS-CoV-2 variants. Broader study findings: Vaccine recipients and placebo recipients showed similar non-spike TCR breadth. People who got the vaccine had more spike-specific TCR breadth than people who got placebo. Following vaccination, spike-specific CD8+ and CD4+ T cell responses reportedly exhibited substantial breadth.

TCRdb keeps only in-frame clones here, not all; method: immunoSEQ multiplex PCR. Counted here are some 400,000 clones, approximately 90% occurring once; the ten biggest clones make up 1.9%. Treatment denoted: roughly 20 received Ad26.COV2.S at low or high dose, single or two shots; 5 received placebo; per-sample allocation not given. The samples date from day 63 after the first vaccine or placebo injection. In the vaccine, an Ad26 vector expressed the SARS-CoV-2 spike of the Wuhan strain. The CDR3 covers 14 residues. In germline, CDR1 is SGHNT, CDR2 YYREEE (reference sequence). With V trimmed by 3 bases and J by 5 bases, 6 bases remained unmatched. As concerns this clone: Its specificity is not known.

The TCR comes from a person between 18 and 59 years old who received the Ad26.COV2.S COVID-19 vaccine or a placebo. V and J are TRBV5-4 and TRBJ1-1, with 8 nucleotides matching TRBD1. The sample was peripheral blood, taken in a trial of Ad26.COV2.S vaccine versus placebo. The CDR3 reads CASSWDRRRTEAFF. CDR3 sequence (DNA): TGTGCCAGCAGCTGGGACAGGAGGAGGACTGAAGCTTTCTTT.